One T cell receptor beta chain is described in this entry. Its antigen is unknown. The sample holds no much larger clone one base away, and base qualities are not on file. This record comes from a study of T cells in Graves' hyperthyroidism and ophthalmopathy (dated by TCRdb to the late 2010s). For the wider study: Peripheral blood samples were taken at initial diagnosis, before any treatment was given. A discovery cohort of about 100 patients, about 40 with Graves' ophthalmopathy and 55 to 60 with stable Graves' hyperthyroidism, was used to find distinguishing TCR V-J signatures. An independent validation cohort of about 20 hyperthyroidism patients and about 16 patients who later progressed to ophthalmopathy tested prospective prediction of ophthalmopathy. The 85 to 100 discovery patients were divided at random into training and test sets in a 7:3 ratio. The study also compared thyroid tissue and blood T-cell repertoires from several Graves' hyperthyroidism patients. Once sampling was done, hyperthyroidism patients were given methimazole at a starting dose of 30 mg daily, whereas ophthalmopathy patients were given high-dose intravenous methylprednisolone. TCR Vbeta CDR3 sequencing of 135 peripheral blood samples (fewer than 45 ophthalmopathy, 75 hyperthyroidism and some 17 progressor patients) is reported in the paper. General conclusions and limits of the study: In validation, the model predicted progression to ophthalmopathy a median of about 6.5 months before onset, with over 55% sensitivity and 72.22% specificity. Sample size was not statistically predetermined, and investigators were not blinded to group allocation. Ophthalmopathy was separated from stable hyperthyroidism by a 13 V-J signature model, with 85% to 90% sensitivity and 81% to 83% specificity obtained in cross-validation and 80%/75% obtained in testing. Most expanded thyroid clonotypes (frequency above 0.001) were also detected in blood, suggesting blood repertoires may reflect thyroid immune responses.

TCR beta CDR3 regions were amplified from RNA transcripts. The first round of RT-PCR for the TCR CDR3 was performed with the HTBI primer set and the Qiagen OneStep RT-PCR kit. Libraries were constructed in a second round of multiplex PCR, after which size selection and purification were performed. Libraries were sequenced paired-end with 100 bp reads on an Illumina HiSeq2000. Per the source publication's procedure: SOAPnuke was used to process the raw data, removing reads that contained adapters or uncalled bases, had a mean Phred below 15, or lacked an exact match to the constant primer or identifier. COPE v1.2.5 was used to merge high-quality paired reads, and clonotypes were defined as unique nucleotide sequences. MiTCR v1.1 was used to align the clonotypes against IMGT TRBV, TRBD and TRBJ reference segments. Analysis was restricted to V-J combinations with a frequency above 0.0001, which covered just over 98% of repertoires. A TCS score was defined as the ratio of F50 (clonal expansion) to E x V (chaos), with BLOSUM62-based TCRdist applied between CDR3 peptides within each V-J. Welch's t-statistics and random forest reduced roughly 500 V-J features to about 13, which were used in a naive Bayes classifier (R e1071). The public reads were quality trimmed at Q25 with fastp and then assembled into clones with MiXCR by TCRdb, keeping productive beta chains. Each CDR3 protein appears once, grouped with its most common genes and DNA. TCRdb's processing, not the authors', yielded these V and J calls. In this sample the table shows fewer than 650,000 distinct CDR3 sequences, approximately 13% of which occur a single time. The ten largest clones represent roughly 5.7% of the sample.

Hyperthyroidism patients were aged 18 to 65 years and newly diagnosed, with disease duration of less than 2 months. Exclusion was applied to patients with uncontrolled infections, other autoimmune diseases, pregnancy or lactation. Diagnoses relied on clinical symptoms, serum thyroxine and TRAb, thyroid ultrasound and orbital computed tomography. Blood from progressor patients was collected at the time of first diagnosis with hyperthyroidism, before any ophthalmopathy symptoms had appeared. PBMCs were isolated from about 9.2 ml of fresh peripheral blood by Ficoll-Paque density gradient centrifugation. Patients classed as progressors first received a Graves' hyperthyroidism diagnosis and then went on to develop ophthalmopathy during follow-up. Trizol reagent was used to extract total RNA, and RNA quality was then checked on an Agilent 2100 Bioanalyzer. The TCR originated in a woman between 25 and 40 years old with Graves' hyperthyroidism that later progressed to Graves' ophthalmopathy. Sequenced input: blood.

CDR3 loop: CASQLGNEQYF. Here is the DNA: TGTGCCAGTCAGCTTGGGAACGAGCAGTACTTC. Here the chain combines TRBV5-6 and TRBJ2-7, with the D gene not clear enough to name. Sequences SGHDT (CDR1) and YYEEEE (CDR2) are obtained from the germline V gene. CDR3 length: 11 amino acids, cysteine to phenylalanine. Only the CDR3 DNA stays, 33 bases, in frame from base 1. V sheds 8 bases and J sheds 5 bases, leaving 11 bases between their ends. Beyond the CDR3, the reference TRBV5-6 and TRBJ2-7 genes provide the residues; the full variable domain reads: DAGVTQSPTHLIKTRGQQVTLRCSPKSGHDTVSWYQQALGQGPQFIFQYYEEEERQRGNFPDRFSGHQFPNYSSELNVNALLLGDSALYLCASQLGNEQYFGPGTRLTVT.